This T cell receptor beta chain was captured by sequencing in a study of OX40 agonist ivuxolimab in advanced cancers. Study background: Previous treatment with anti-PD-1, anti-PD-L1 or anti-CTLA-4 therapy was allowed; 30% to 50% had received some. Whole-study findings and limits: Low normalized T-cell clonal expansion also characterized some of the nonresponders. In general, CD8+ T cells held more expanded clones than CD4+ did, on average.

At baseline, cycle 4 day 1, and cycle 7 day 1, blood was sampled. Germline values: CDR1 MDHEN, CDR2 SYDVKM. The CDR3 has 12 amino acids. V dropped 1 base and J dropped 5 bases, with 5 bases sitting between them. This table comes from immunoSEQ multiplex PCR, and its TCRdb copy is limited to in-frame clones, with some not included. The sample lists roughly 70,000 clones; around 82% were seen once. Details on this clone: The antigen is not known.

The sequences come from CD4+ or CD8+ T cells sorted from blood, collected in a trial of the OX40 agonist ivuxolimab. The TCR comes from an adult with an advanced solid tumor such as melanoma, head and neck, liver or kidney cancer. The rearrangement links TRBV28 to TRBJ1-1; D ambiguous. In DNA form, the CDR3 reads TGTGCCAGCAGTTTATACTCTACTGAAGCTTTCTTT. Encoded protein: CASSLYSTEAFF.